The 20 T cell receptor beta chains below were found in one sample sequenced in a study of CD8 T cells in ankylosing spondylitis. Using its own MiXCR run on the 5' RACE reads, TCRdb lists one record per CDR3 protein. The sample consists of 150,000 to 200,000 distinct CDR3 sequences, about 20% of them appearing once. Sample: blood, either unsorted or a sorted T cell fraction (not recorded which). The receptors were sampled from a male donor aged 10-30 years with ankylosing spondylitis or in good health (not recorded which).

CDR3: CASSLAQGVDSGYTF. The CDR3 coding sequence is TGTGCCAGCAGCTTAGCGCAAGGGGTGGATTCCGGCTACACCTTC. The V and J genes are TRBV7-2 and TRBJ1-2; tentative D call: TRBD1 (5 bases). The CDR3 runs 15 residues. V lost 0 bases and J lost 8, with 16 bases in between. Germline-derived CDR1 and CDR2 are SGHTA and FQGNSA. The full variable domain, in which reference TRBV7-2 and TRBJ1-2 provide the parts outside the CDR3, is GAGVSQSPSNKVTEKGKDVELRCDPISGHTALYWYRQSLGQGLEFLIYFQGNSAPDKSGLPSDRFSAERTGGSVSTLTIQRTQQEDSAVYLCASSLAQGVDSGYTFGSGTRLTVV.

This chain links TRBV11-3 with TRBJ2-1; D is perhaps TRBD1 (6 bases). The V end was cut by 5 bases, the J end by 0 bases, with 14 bases between. The CDR3 has 16 amino acids. CDR1 is SGHNT and CDR2 is YENEEA in the germline V gene. CDR3 sequence: CASSLRQASSYNEQFF. CDR3 bases: TGTGCCAGCAGCCTTCGACAGGCGAGCTCCTACAATGAGCAGTTCTTC.

This clonotype has a handful of counts. This chain uses TRBV12-3 or TRBV12-4 with TRBJ2-2; D is unclear. This CDR3 spans 17 amino acids. Between the trimmed V and J ends, which lost 5 bases and 2 bases, there was a span of 18 bases. The chain's CDR3 is CASSLYPAGRNTGELFF. CDR3 sequence (DNA): TGTGCCAGCAGTCTCTACCCTGCCGGGCGAAACACCGGGGAGCTGTTTTTT.

The V gene is TRBV5-1, the J gene TRBJ2-1; 10 positions match TRBD2. J gave up 5 bases and V 0 bases, and 5 bases lay outside the gene matches. This CDR3 is 16 amino acids long. Germline V gene lookup returns CDR1 SGHRS and CDR2 YFSETQ. The CDR3, as DNA: TGCGCCAGCAGCTTGGATCTAGCGGGAGTAGACAATGAGCAGTTCTTC. Protein product: CASSLDLAGVDNEQFF.

There are many counts of this clonotype. V gene TRBV4-1 combines with J gene TRBJ2-3, with a possible D match to TRBD1 (6 bases). CDR3 length: 18 amino acids. With 2 bases removed from V and 4 bases from J, the gap between germline ends came to 22 bases. The germline gives CDR1 MGHRA, CDR2 YSYEKL. The CDR3 sequence: CASSQLIQGSPVADTQYF. For the CDR3, the DNA is TGCGCCAGCAGCCAACTTATACAGGGCTCTCCCGTTGCAGATACGCAGTATTTT.

This clonotype was found many times. The chain has TRBV20-1 and TRBJ2-1; 9 bases map to TRBD2. The V gene end was trimmed by 0 bases and the J gene end by 2 bases; junction bases not matched to a gene: 5. Germline V lookup: CDR1 DFQATT, CDR2 SNEGSKA (reference sequence). The CDR3 has 16 amino acids. CDR3 residues: CSAREVTSGPYNEQFF. In DNA, the CDR3 is TGCAGTGCTAGAGAGGTGACTAGCGGCCCCTACAATGAGCAGTTCTTC.

This clonotype was seen at least ten times. The V gene is TRBV7-2, the J gene TRBJ2-1; tentatively, D is TRBD1 (6 bases). Trimming stripped 3 bases from V and 7 bases from J, with 13 bases between. The germline CDR1 and CDR2 sequences are SGHTA and FQGNSA. This CDR3 region has 14 residues. The CDR3 nucleotides are TGTGCCAGCAGCTTGAAACAGGGTCAAAATGAGCAGTTCTTC. It translates to CASSLKQGQNEQFF.

This clonotype was counted many times. CDR3 bases: TGTGCCAGCAGCTTAGTCGGCACTAGCGGCTACGGGGAGCAGTTCTTC. It is translated as CASSLVGTSGYGEQFF. The chain couples TRBV11-2 to TRBJ2-1; 8 nucleotides agree with TRBD2. This CDR3 has 16 amino acids. The germline V gene has CDR1 SGHAT and CDR2 FQNNGV. The J segment lost 10 bases and the V segment lost 1 base, leaving 12 bases of the junction unmatched.

The sample holds many counts of this clonotype. The chain employs TRBV3-1 and TRBJ1-1, with D possibly being TRBD1 (5 bases). Trimming removed 4 bases from V and 8 bases from J, with 8 bases in between. Germline V CDR1 and CDR2: LGHDT, YNNKEL (reference sequence). The CDR3 totals 11 residues. The CDR3 sequence: CASSLRQEAFF. The CDR3 DNA sequence: TGTGCCAGCAGCCTTAGACAGGAAGCTTTCTTT.

This clonotype was seen at least ten times. The rearrangement uses TRBV4-3 and TRBJ1-1, with D possibly TRBD1 on 6 matching bases. This CDR3 is built from 16 residues. V was trimmed by 1 base and J by 0 bases, leaving 12 bases between them. The germline V gene encodes CDR1 LGHNA and CDR2 YSLEER. This CDR3 reads CASSQGTGQMNTEAFF. The CDR3 DNA is TGCGCCAGCAGCCAAGGGACCGGACAGATGAACACTGAAGCTTTCTTT.

Ten or more counts support this clonotype. This chain links TRBV7-8 with TRBJ2-2; 10 bases line up with TRBD2. V shed 2 bases, J shed 5 bases, and the junction held 5 bases outside the gene matches. CDR3 length: 16 amino acids. Per the germline V gene, CDR1 is SGHVS and CDR2 is FQNEAQ. The CDR3, as DNA: TGTGCCAGCAGCTTATTAGCGGGAGGAAGTACCGGGGAGCTGTTTTTT. Translating gives CASSLLAGGSTGELFF. Full variable domain (remainder filled in from reference TRBV7-8 and TRBJ2-2): GAGVSQSPRYKVAKRGQDVALRCDPISGHVSLFWYQQALGQGPEFLTYFQNEAQLDKSGLPSDRFFAERPEGSVSTLKIQRTQQEDSAVYLCASSLLAGGSTGELFFGEGSRLTVL.

V is TRBV20-1 and J is TRBJ1-2; unclear D gene. CDR1 and CDR2 from the germline V gene are DFQATT and SNEGSKA (reference sequence). This CDR3 is 13 amino acids long. Trimming took 6 bases from V and 0 from J, leaving 11 bases between them. The CDR3 reads CSARREANYGYTF. As DNA, the CDR3 is TGCAGTGCCCGGAGGGAAGCTAACTATGGCTACACCTTC.

A few counts support this clonotype. This chain uses TRBV29-1 with TRBJ2-7, with a weak D call TRBD1 (6 bases). CDR1 and CDR2 from the germline V gene are SQVTM and ANQGSEA. The CDR3 covers 17 residues. The ends were cut back, 4 bases at V and 4 bases at J, with 26 bases in the middle. DNA of the CDR3: TGCAGCGTTGTGCTCGACAGGTGGTATCAGGGATCTTACGAGCAGTACTTC. Amino acid sequence: CSVVLDRWYQGSYEQYF.

This clonotype came up many times. This chain connects TRBV3-1 to TRBJ2-5; unclear D gene. Trimming removed 2 bases from V and 2 bases from J, with 3 bases in between. The germline CDR1 and CDR2 sequences are LGHDT and YNNKEL (reference sequence). CDR3 length equals 12 residues. The CDR3 DNA is TGTGCCAGCAGCCAAATACAAGAGACCCAGTACTTC. The encoded protein is CASSQIQETQYF.

This clonotype was seen ten or more times. The V call is TRBV6-2 or TRBV6-3, the J call TRBJ2-7; the D is unclear. V shed 2 bases and J shed 6 bases, with 8 bases lying between them. This CDR3 has 12 residues. CDR1 MNHEY and CDR2 SVGEGT come from the germline V gene. CDR3 region: CASSYRSGEQYV. DNA of the CDR3: TGTGCCAGCAGTTACAGGAGTGGCGAGCAGTACGTC.

This clonotype has at least ten counts. The chain links TRBV12-3 or TRBV12-4 to TRBJ1-4; 7 bases line up with TRBD1. V lost 5 bases to trimming and J lost 8 bases; unmatched junction nucleotides: 8. The CDR3 is made up of 14 amino acids. The CDR3: CASSPTGDGEKLFF. The DNA of the CDR3 is TGTGCCAGCAGTCCTACAGGGGACGGGGAAAAACTGTTTTTT.

The rearrangement joins TRBV5-1 to TRBJ2-5; D remains ambiguous. The V end was cut by 4 bases, the J end by 6 bases, with 7 bases between. The CDR3 consists of 11 residues. Germline V gene sequence: CDR1 SGHRS, CDR2 YFSETQ. The chain's CDR3 is CASSNDKTQYF. CDR3 in DNA: TGCGCCAGCAGCAATGACAAGACCCAGTACTTC.

This chain links TRBV20-1 with TRBJ2-1; 9 bases align to TRBD2. Germline CDR1 and CDR2: DFQATT and SNEGSKA (reference sequence). The CDR3 runs 16 residues. V shed 3 bases, J shed 2 bases, and the junction held 8 bases outside the gene matches. The CDR3 here is CSARRLAGPTYNEQFF. The CDR3 DNA is TGCAGTGCTAGGAGGCTAGCGGGACCGACCTACAATGAGCAGTTCTTC.

V gene TRBV4-1 combines with J gene TRBJ1-1, with 9 nucleotides matching TRBD1. The V gene's germline CDR1 is MGHRA and CDR2 YSYEKL. After removal of 4 bases from V and 0 bases from J, the junction contained 3 bases not matched to a gene. The CDR3 has 15 residues. CDR3 bases: TGCGCCAGCAGCCCGGGACAGGGCATGAACACTGAAGCTTTCTTT. Translated: CASSPGQGMNTEAFF.

This chain links TRBV20-1 with TRBJ2-2; 10 positions match TRBD2. Germline values: CDR1 DFQATT, CDR2 SNEGSKA (reference sequence). This CDR3 has 16 amino acids. V lost 0 bases and J lost 5; bases outside the gene matches: 6. This CDR3 is CSARDGSSGRTGELFF. In DNA form, the CDR3 reads TGCAGTGCTAGAGATGGTAGTAGCGGGAGGACCGGGGAGCTGTTTTTT.